This T cell receptor (beta chain) was sequenced for a study of control samples from healthy donors and cancer patients. Assay: immunoSEQ multiplex PCR; the TCRdb copy retains only in-frame clones and omits some. The data hold around 200,000 clones, with 90% to 95% observed a single time. This CDR3 is built from 13 residues. CDR1 and CDR2 (germline): MNHNS, SASEGT. V lost 6 bases, J lost 6 bases, and 14 bases lay in between. The genes are TRBV6-1 and TRBJ1-2; a possible D gene is TRBD1 (6 bases). Sequencing was carried out using blood. This clonotype originated in a man younger than 30 in good health. The CDR3 DNA reads TGTGCCAGCAGCCTTAGGGGGTCTGATGGCTACACCTTC. Protein product: CASSLRGSDGYTF.